This T cell receptor (beta chain) was documented in a study of T cell responses to AZD1222 COVID-19 vaccine. Sequencing used immunoSEQ multiplex PCR; TCRdb keeps in-frame clones, though not all of them. The sample records roughly 180,000 clones, approximately 93% being singletons. Worth noting for this clone: No antigen is known for it.

This CDR3 is built from 12 residues. Germline V gene sequence: CDR1 KGHDR, CDR2 SFDVKD. Trimming took off 5 bases at V and 10 bases at J, with 12 bases between the two ends. Findings and caveats of the study: The donor cohort was predominantly white British with a female majority, and clonal diversity may have been underestimated.

Sequences were derived from peripheral blood, sampled 28 days after the second AZD1222 dose. This TCR was sampled from an adult who received the AZD1222 COVID-19 vaccine. This sequence joins TRBV24-1 and TRBJ2-3; D is unclear. This chain's CDR3 is CATSGDTRAQYF. CDR3 in DNA: TGTGCCACCAGTGGCGACACCCGGGCGCAGTATTTT.